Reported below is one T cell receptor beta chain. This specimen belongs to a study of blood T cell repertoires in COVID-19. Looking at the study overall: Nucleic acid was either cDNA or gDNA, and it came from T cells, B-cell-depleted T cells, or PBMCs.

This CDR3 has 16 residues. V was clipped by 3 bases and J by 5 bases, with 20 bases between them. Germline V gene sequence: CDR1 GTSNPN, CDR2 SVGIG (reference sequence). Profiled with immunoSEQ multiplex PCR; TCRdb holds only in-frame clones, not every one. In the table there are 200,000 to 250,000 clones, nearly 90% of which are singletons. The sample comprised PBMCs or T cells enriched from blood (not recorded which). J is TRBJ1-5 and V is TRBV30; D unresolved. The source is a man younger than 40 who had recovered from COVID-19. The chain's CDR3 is CAWSPRTFRNDQPQHF. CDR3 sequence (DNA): TGTGCCTGGAGCCCCCGGACTTTCCGTAACGATCAGCCCCAGCATTTT.